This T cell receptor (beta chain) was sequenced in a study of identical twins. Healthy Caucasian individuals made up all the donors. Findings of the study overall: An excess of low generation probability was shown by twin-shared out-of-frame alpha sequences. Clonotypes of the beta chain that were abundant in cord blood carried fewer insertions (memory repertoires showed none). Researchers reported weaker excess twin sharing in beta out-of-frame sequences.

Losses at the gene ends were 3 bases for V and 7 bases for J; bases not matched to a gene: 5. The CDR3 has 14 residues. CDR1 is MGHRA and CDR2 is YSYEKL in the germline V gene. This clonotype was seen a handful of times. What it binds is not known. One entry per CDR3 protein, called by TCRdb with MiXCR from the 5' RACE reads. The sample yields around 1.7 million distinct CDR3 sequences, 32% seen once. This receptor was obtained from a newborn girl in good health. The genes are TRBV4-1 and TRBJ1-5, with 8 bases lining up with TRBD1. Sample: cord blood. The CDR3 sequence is CASSHDRGVQPQHF. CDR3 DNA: TGCGCCAGCAGCCATGACAGGGGAGTACAGCCCCAGCATTTT.